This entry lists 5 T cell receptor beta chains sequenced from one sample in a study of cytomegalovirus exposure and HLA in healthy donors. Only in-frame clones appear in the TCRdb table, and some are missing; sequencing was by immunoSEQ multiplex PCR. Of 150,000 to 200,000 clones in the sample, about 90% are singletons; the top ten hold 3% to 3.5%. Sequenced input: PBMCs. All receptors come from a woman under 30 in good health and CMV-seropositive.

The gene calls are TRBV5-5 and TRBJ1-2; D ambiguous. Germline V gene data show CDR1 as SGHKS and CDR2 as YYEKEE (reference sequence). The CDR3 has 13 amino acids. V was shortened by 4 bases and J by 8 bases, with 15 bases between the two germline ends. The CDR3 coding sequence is TGTGCCAGCAGCGACATTTCAGGTGGCGGCTACACCTTC. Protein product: CASSDISGGGYTF.

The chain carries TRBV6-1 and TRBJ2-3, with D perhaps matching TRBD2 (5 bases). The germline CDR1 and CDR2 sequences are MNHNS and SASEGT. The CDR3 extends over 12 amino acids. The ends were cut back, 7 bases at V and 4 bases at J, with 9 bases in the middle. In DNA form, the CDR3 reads TGTGCCAGCACACTAGTGGCAGATACGCAGTATTTT. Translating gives CASTLVADTQYF.

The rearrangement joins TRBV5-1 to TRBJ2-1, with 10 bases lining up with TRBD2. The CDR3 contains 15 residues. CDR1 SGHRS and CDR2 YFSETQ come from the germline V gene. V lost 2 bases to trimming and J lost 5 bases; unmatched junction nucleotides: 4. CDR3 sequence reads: CASSFTSGANNEQFF. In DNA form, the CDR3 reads TGCGCCAGCAGCTTTACTAGCGGGGCCAACAATGAGCAGTTCTTC.

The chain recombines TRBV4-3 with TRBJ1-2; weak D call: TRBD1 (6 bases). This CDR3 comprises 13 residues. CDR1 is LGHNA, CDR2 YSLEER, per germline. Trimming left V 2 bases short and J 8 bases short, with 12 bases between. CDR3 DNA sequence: TGCGCCAGCAGCCAATCAGGGGTGGGAGGCTACACCTTC. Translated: CASSQSGVGGYTF.

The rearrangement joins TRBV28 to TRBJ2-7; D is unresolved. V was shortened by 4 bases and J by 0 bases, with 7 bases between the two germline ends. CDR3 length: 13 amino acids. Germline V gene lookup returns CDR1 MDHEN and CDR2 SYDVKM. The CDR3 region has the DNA TGTGCCAGCAGTTCCCGGTCCTCCTACGAGCAGTACTTC. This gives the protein CASSSRSSYEQYF.